This T cell receptor beta chain originates from a study of memory CD4+ T cells and cytomegalovirus serostatus. Sequencing was performed with immunoSEQ multiplex PCR; in TCRdb, only in-frame clones are kept and a portion is missing. The profile shows about 61,000 clones, roughly 80% of them singletons. The sort gate was single viable CD3+CD4+CD8-CD45RO+ cells for memory CD4+ T cells. The germline V and J ends were trimmed by 6 bases and 8 bases, with 22 bases remaining between them. The length of the CDR3 is 15 residues. Germline V lookup: CDR1 SQVTM, CDR2 ANQGSEA. The genes are TRBV29-1 and TRBJ1-4, with D possibly being TRBD1 (6 bases). Material: memory CD4+ T cells from blood. This receptor was taken from an adult in good health and CMV-seronegative. CDR3 loop: CSVANTGTSREKLFF. Written as DNA, the CDR3 is TGCAGCGTAGCAAATACAGGGACCTCAAGAGAAAAACTGTTTTTT.